Listed below are T cell receptor beta chains from one sample, sequenced in a study of blood T cell repertoires in COVID-19. Some clones are missing from TCRdb's copy, which holds only in-frame ones; the method was immunoSEQ multiplex PCR. This sample has about 140,000 clones, with 77% found just once. Sequences were obtained from peripheral blood. The receptors were gathered from a woman in her 50s with active or convalescent COVID-19. Each CDR3 is given with its conserved first and last residue.

TRBV29-1	TRBJ2-7	CSVVGSYEQYF
TRBV6-5	TRBJ1-5	CASRWDSNQPQHF
TRBV12-3/TRBV12-4	TRBJ2-7	CASSLGSSYEQYF
TRBV5-4	TRBJ2-1	CASSQLLKGYNEQFF
TRBV28	TRBJ2-7	CASRNSGKSSYEQYF
TRBV7-9	TRBJ2-3	CASMGLAAFTDTQYF
TRBV7-2	TRBJ2-3	CASSLGTWDTQYF
TRBV5-1	TRBJ2-1	CASSLYDSVPPQFF
TRBV7-6	TRBJ1-6	CASSLEMRTLNSPLHF
TRBV7-2	TRBJ1-5	CASSRGGVYQPQHF
TRBV7-3	TRBJ2-1	CASSPSRAGDEQFF
TRBV5-4	TRBJ2-1	CASSLGGGSEYNEQFF
TRBV27	TRBJ2-2	CASSLPGGTNTGELFF
TRBV5-1	TRBJ2-1	CASSLEASGKQFF
TRBV24-1	TRBJ2-2	CATSYSNTGELFF
TRBV9	TRBJ2-1	CASSPLLSYNEQFF
TRBV2	TRBJ2-7	CASAPSTGTDTYEQYF